Presented here are 15 T cell receptor beta chains from one specimen sequenced in a study of cytomegalovirus exposure and HLA in healthy donors (dated by TCRdb to the late 2010s). The receptor library was made with the immunoSEQ multiplex PCR assay. A mixture of 60 forward primers for TCR Vbeta segments and 13 reverse primers for TCR Jbeta segments was used in the multiplex PCR. The immuneACCESS repertoire file appears here via TCRdb, limited to in-frame rearrangements. These files lack a portion of the clones; in checked studies, under half of the deficit traces to unresolved V genes, and the cause of the others is not known. The sample records around 84,000 clones, 65% to 85% of which are singletons. 2.5% to 4% of the sample belongs to the ten largest clones. The sample taken for sequencing was PBMCs. These receptors all stem from a man aged 45-65 years in good health and CMV-seronegative.

This clone was seen once. This chain connects TRBV28 to TRBJ2-7; the match to TRBD2 covers 7 bases. Looked up from germline, CDR1 is MDHEN and CDR2 is SYDVKM. There are 12 residues in the CDR3. The trim removed 7 bases at V and 3 bases at J, leaving 3 bases unmatched. CDR3 sequence (DNA): TGTGCCAGCACCTCGGGGGGCTACGAGCAGTACTTC. It translates to CASTSGGYEQYF.

V usage is TRBV10-3 and J usage is TRBJ2-7; 10 bases agree with TRBD1. V was pared by 7 bases and J by 0 bases, with 6 bases of the junction left unmatched. Germline lookup yields CDR1 ENHRY and CDR2 SYGVKD. The CDR3 is 15 amino acids. CDR3 region: CAIKPGQGPSYEQYF. CDR3 sequence (DNA): TGTGCCATCAAGCCGGGACAGGGGCCCTCCTACGAGCAGTACTTC.

The chain has TRBV13 and TRBJ1-4, with D uncertain. The V end lost 0 bases, the J end lost 3 bases, and 5 bases lay between the germline ends. The CDR3 runs to 14 residues. Germline values: CDR1 PRHDT, CDR2 FYEKMQ (reference sequence). The CDR3 DNA sequence: TGTGCCAGCAGCTTAGGGCGGGCTAATGAAAAACTGTTTTTT. Its protein product is CASSLGRANEKLFF.

CDR3 bases: TGTGCCAGCAGCTTGTTCGGGGAGCAGACCCAGTACTTC. Translating it yields CASSLFGEQTQYF. The V gene is TRBV5-4, the J gene TRBJ2-5; weak D call: TRBD2 (5 bases). The CDR3 is 13 residues long. The V end lost 1 base, the J end lost 6 bases, and 10 bases lay between the germline ends. Germline V gives CDR1 SGHNT, CDR2 YYREEE (reference sequence).

This sequence joins TRBV5-8 and TRBJ1-3, with no clear D. V lost 4 bases, J lost 4 bases, and 9 bases lay in between. The CDR3 totals 13 residues. From germline, CDR1 is SGHTS and CDR2 YDEGEE. In DNA form, the CDR3 reads TGTGCCAGCAGCACCAACATCGGAAACACCATATATTTT. Translated, it gives CASSTNIGNTIYF.

The genes are TRBV18 and TRBJ2-7, with 13 bases matching TRBD2. Germline assignment: CDR1 KGHSH and CDR2 LQKENI. The CDR3 covers 14 residues. V dropped 6 bases and J dropped 13; count of bases not matched to a gene: 12. DNA of the CDR3: TGTGCCAGCTCCCAGGGACTAGCGGGGCCCCCGTCCTACTTC. Translated, it gives CASSQGLAGPPSYF.

This chain links TRBV30 with TRBJ1-2; 7 bases map to TRBD1. Looked up from germline, CDR1 is GTSNPN and CDR2 is SVGIG (reference sequence). With V trimmed by 3 bases and J by 2 bases, 9 bases remained unmatched. The CDR3 extends over 15 amino acids. CDR3 DNA sequence: TGTGCCTGGAGGAACAGGGGAGGAGGGAACTATGGCTACACCTTC. Protein: CAWRNRGGGNYGYTF.

This rearrangement joins TRBV13 to TRBJ2-3, with TRBD2 matching over 10 bases. Trimming took 5 bases from V and 2 from J; bases not matched to a gene: 7. The CDR3 covers 16 residues. The germline V gene has CDR1 PRHDT and CDR2 FYEKMQ (reference sequence). The CDR3 sequence is CASSPRTSGSTDTQYF. In DNA, the CDR3 is TGTGCCAGCAGCCCCCGGACTAGCGGTTCCACAGATACGCAGTATTTT.

The CDR3 DNA reads TGTGCCAGCAGCTTAGCTAGCGGGGGGGCCAGAGATACGCAGTATTTT. This encodes CASSLASGGARDTQYF. V gene TRBV5-5 combines with J gene TRBJ2-3; 12 bases map to TRBD2. The V segment lost 2 bases and the J segment 5 bases; nucleotides outside the gene matches: 6. The CDR3 totals 16 residues. Looked up from germline, CDR1 is SGHKS and CDR2 is YYEKEE (reference sequence). Looking up the rest from reference TRBV5-5 and TRBJ2-3 gives the full variable domain: DAGVTQSPTHLIKTRGQQVTLRCSPISGHKSVSWYQQVLGQGPQFIFQYYEKEERGRGNFPDRFSARQFPNYSSELNVNALLLGDSALYLCASSLASGGARDTQYFGPGTRLTVL.

The rearrangement joins TRBV7-9 to TRBJ1-1, with TRBD1 matching over 7 bases. With V trimmed by 4 bases and J by 6 bases, 2 bases remained unmatched. CDR3 length: 12 amino acids. From germline, CDR1 is SEHNR and CDR2 FQNEAQ (reference sequence). In nucleotides, the CDR3 is TGTGCCAGCAGCTCCGACAGGGCTGAAGCTTTCTTT. Translated, it gives CASSSDRAEAFF.

This clone showed up just once. This chain uses TRBV2 with TRBJ1-5, with 7 bases aligning to TRBD1. With V trimmed by 5 bases and J by 4 bases, 5 bases remained unmatched. The CDR3 has 14 residues. Germline-derived CDR1 and CDR2 are SNHLY and FYNNEI. In nucleotides, the CDR3 is TGTGCCAGCAGTCCCGACAGGGCAAATCAGCCCCAGCATTTT. The encoded protein is CASSPDRANQPQHF.

Note on this clone: At the DNA level, this CDR3 is encoded by other sequences in the same sample as well. The chain is built from TRBV30 and TRBJ1-2, with 7 bases matching TRBD1. The CDR3 runs 13 residues. In germline, CDR1 is GTSNPN, CDR2 SVGIG (reference sequence). V was pared by 2 bases and J by 5 bases, with 5 bases of the junction left unmatched. CDR3 protein: CAWSRDRPYGYTF. The CDR3 nucleotides read TGTGCCTGGAGTAGGGACAGACCTTATGGCTACACCTTC.

V and J are TRBV6-6 and TRBJ1-2; 7 bases fit TRBD1. The length of the CDR3 is 14 residues. The ends lost 1 base at V and 6 bases at J; junction bases unmatched: 5. Per germline, CDR1 MNHNY and CDR2 SVGAGI (reference sequence). Here the CDR3 DNA reads TGTGCCAGCAGTTACTTGGGCAGGGGGAATGGCTACACCTTC. Its translation: CASSYLGRGNGYTF.

The chain uses TRBV5-4 and TRBJ2-6; D is undetermined. The CDR3 sequence is 15 residues long. Trimming removed 4 bases at V and 0 bases at J, with 8 bases between. CDR1 and CDR2 (germline): SGHNT, YYREEE (reference sequence). The CDR3 DNA sequence: TGTGCCAGCAGCCTTGTTAGCTCTGGGGCCAACGTCCTGACTTTC. Protein: CASSLVSSGANVLTF.

This chain connects TRBV9 to TRBJ2-2, with D perhaps matching TRBD2 (5 bases). Germline-derived CDR1 and CDR2 are SGDLS and YYNGEE. The CDR3 length is 14 residues. V was clipped by 0 bases and J by 4 bases, with 7 bases between them. The DNA of the CDR3 is TGTGCCAGCAGCGTAGATGGGAGCACCGGGGAGCTGTTTTTT. Protein product: CASSVDGSTGELFF.